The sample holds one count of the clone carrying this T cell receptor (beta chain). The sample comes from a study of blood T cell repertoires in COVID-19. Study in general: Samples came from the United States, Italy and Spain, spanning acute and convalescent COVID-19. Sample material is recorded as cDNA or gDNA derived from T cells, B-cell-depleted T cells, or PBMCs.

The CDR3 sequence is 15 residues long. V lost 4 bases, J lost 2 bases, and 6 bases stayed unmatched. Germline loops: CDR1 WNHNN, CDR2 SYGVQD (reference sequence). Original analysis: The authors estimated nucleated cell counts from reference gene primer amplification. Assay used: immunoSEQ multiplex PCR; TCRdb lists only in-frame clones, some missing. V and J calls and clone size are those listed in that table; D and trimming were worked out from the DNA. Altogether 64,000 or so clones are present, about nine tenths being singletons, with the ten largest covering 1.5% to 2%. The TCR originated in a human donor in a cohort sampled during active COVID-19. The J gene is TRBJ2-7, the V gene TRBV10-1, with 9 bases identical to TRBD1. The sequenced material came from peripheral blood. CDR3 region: CASSARTGVAYEQYF. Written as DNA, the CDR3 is TGCGCCAGCAGTGCGAGGACAGGGGTAGCCTACGAGCAGTACTTC.